This T cell receptor (beta chain) appears in the sequencing data of a study of cytomegalovirus exposure and HLA in healthy donors. Using immunoSEQ multiplex PCR, the repertoire was profiled, and TCRdb retains in-frame clones only, with some absent. The profile shows tens of thousands of clones, roughly 85% of them singletons. CDR3 length: 16 residues. This clone was detected once. The chain employs TRBV21-1 and TRBJ1-1. TRBV21-1 is a listed pseudogene. The sample consisted of PBMCs. This receptor was obtained from a woman in her twenties or thirties in good health and CMV-seronegative. The CDR3 coding sequence is TGTGCCAGCAGATCCGAAATAGCTACACAACGCACTGAAGCTTTCTTT. It specifies CASRSEIATQRTEAFF.